The rows below give T cell receptor beta chains drawn from one sample of a study of control samples from healthy donors and cancer patients. Generated by immunoSEQ multiplex PCR, the TCRdb table keeps only in-frame clones and is missing some. The repertoire includes approximately 87,000 clones, under 95% of them detected once, and 0.95% to 1.5% sits in the top ten. The sequenced material came from PBMCs. The receptors were gathered from a woman aged 35 to 49 with lung cancer. Both conserved end residues are trimmed from each CDR3. The order of the fields is clone size, V gene, CDR3 protein. Rows may omit the clone size; those that give it use once, few, many or a size class.

abundance: .
v_gene: TRBV7-9
CDR3aa: ASSFPDQGKDYGYT

abundance: .
v_gene: TRBV13
CDR3aa: ASSLGGHSGNTIY

abundance: .
v_gene: TRBV10-3
CDR3aa: ANLIRTIEAF

abundance: .
v_gene: TRBV5-1
CDR3aa: ASSPMTGNNSPLH

abundance: .
v_gene: TRBV9
CDR3aa: ASRGLAGARTGELF

abundance: .
v_gene: TRBV4-1
CDR3aa: ASSQDSQGAAQY

abundance: .
v_gene: TRBV5-4
CDR3aa: ASSLELGLQEKLF

abundance: .
v_gene: TRBV14
CDR3aa: ASSPSWTVSGYT

abundance: .
v_gene: TRBV4-1
CDR3aa: ASSRSGTLPNTEAF

abundance: .
v_gene: TRBV30
CDR3aa: AWSETSYSGTYTDTQY

abundance: .
v_gene: TRBV10-3
CDR3aa: AISASGPLEPQH

abundance: once
v_gene: TRBV6-1
CDR3aa: ASNEGNAQETQY

abundance: .
v_gene: TRBV27
CDR3aa: ASSPNGNRGNEKLF

abundance: .
v_gene: TRBV28
CDR3aa: ASSYYKNIQY

abundance: once
v_gene: TRBV2
CDR3aa: ASSEAGQGRGYGYT

abundance: .
v_gene: TRBV11-3
CDR3aa: ASSFERDVFNEQF

abundance: .
v_gene: TRBV9
CDR3aa: ASSGRDRVENEQF

abundance: .
v_gene: TRBV7-9
CDR3aa: ASSPAGRGSEKLF

abundance: .
v_gene: TRBV30
CDR3aa: AWIMNTEAF

abundance: .
v_gene: TRBV5-5
CDR3aa: ASSQTSGGINEQF

abundance: .
v_gene: TRBV11-3
CDR3aa: ASSPGGTGELF

abundance: .
v_gene: TRBV5-1
CDR3aa: ASSFDQAKNIQY

abundance: .
v_gene: TRBV10-3
CDR3aa: AISVAGMNTEAF

abundance: .
v_gene: TRBV7-9
CDR3aa: ASSDKGTEAF

abundance: .
v_gene: TRBV6-6
CDR3aa: ASSRQGANEQF

abundance: .
v_gene: TRBV15
CDR3aa: ATSRVSTDTQY

abundance: .
v_gene: TRBV2
CDR3aa: ASSELTGTRTDTQY

abundance: once
v_gene: TRBV7-7
CDR3aa: ASSAGGGANTGELF

abundance: .
v_gene: TRBV24-1
CDR3aa: ATSDSTDRMSGYT

abundance: .
v_gene: TRBV27
CDR3aa: ASKEGTTDTQY

abundance: .
v_gene: TRBV29-1
CDR3aa: SVERELNTEAF

abundance: .
v_gene: TRBV25-1
CDR3aa: ASSPGGQGHNEKLF

abundance: .
v_gene: TRBV2
CDR3aa: ASSEGQGYGYT

abundance: .
v_gene: TRBV5-4
CDR3aa: ASSFGVSAYGYT

abundance: .
v_gene: TRBV12-5
CDR3aa: ASGLVLGAGYT